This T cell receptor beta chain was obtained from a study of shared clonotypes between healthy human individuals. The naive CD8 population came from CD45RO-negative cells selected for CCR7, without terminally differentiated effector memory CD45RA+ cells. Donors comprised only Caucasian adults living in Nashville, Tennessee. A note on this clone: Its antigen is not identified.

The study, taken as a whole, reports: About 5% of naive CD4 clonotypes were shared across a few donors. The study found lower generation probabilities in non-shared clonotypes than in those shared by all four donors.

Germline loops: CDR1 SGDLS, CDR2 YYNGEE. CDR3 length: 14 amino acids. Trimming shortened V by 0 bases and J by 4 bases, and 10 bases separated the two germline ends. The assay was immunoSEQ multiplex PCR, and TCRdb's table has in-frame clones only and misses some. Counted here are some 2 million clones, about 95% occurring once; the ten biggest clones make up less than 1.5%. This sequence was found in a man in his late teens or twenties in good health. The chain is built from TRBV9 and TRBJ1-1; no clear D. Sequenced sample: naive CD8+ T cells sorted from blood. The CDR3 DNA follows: TGTGCCAGCAGCGTAGAGGCAGCGGGCACTGAAGCTTTCTTT. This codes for CASSVEAAGTEAFF.